This TCR beta chain was sequenced during a study of breast tumors, draining lymph nodes, adjacent tissues. The CDR3 contains 13 residues. The V gene's germline CDR1 is MRHNA and CDR2 SNTAGT. TCRdb analysed the multiplex PCR reads with MiXCR anew, one entry per CDR3 protein. The data contain about 15,000 distinct CDR3 sequences, approximately 45% of them singletons. By sample fraction, this clonotype is medium-sized. Its antigen is not identified. One end of the junction varies from germline; a read error may be responsible. Study-level points and caveats: Luminal-like breast cancer showed significantly greater tumor-nontumor repertoire similarity than basal-like breast cancer did. Tumor repertoires ranked between lymph nodes and nontumor tissue in diversity, with V and J gene preferences. Data fit most tumor T cells coming from lymph node, expanding in tumor.

The clonotype was recovered from a female donor with breast cancer. Some clones in this sample may be carry-over from other donors' samples. J is TRBJ1-2 and V is TRBV6-4; the D gene is possibly TRBD1 (5 bases). The sequencing sample was made of tumor-adjacent breast tissue. This CDR3 is CASSDSNQGRHHF. The CDR3, as DNA: TGTGCCAGCAGTGACTCTAACCAGGGTAGACACCACTTC.